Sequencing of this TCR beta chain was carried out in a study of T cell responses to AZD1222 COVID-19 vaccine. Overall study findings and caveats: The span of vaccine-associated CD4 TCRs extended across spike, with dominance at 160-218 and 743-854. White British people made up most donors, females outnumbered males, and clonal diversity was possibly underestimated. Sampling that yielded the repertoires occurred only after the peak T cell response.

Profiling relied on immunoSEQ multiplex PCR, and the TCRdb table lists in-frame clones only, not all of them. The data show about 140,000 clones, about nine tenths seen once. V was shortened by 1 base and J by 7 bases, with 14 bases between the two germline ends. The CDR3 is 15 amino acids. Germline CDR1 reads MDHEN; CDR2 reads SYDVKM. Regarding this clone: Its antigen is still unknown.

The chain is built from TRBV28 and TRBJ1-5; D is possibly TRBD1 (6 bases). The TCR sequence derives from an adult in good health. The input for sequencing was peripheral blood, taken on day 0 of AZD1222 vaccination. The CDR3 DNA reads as TGTGCCAGCAGTTTATCTACAGGGTGGGGACAGCCCCAGCATTTT. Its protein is CASSLSTGWGQPQHF.